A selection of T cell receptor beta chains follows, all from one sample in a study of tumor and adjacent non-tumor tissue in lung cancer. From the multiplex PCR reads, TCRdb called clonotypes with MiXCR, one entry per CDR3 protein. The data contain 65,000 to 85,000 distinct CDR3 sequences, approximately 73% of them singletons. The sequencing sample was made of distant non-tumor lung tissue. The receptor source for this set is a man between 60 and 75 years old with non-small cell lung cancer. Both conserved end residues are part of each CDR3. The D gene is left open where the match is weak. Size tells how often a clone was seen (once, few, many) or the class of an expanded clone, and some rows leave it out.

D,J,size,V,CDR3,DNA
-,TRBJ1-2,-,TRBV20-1,CSALAGALYGYTF,TGCAGTGCACTTGCGGGAGCCCTTTATGGCTACACCTTC
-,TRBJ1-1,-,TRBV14,CASSQDPQEGSTEAFF,TGTGCCAGTAGCCAAGACCCCCAGGAGGGTAGCACTGAAGCTTTCTTT
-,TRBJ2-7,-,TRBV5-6,CASTDGIYEQYF,TGTGCCAGCACGGACGGGATCTACGAGCAATACTTC
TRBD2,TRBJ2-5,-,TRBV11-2,CATSLASGSETQYF,TGTGCCACTAGCTTAGCTAGCGGTTCAGAGACCCAGTACTTC
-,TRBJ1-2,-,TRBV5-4,CAWREGGAKYGYTF,TGTGCATGGAGGGAGGGAGGAGCTAAGTATGGCTACACCTTC
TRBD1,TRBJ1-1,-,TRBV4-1,CANSHMGQGEPEAFF,TGCGCCAACAGCCATATGGGACAGGGGGAACCCGAAGCTTTCTTT
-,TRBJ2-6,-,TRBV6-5,CTSSGLSGANVLTF,TGTACCAGCAGTGGGCTATCTGGAGCCAACGTCCTGACTTTC
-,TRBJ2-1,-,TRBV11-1,CANSPGTLGGYNEQFF,TGTGCCAACAGTCCAGGAACGCTGGGGGGATACAATGAGCAGTTCTTC
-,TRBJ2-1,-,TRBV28,CASSFEGTGLEGSYNEQFF,TGTGCCAGCAGTTTTGAAGGAACCGGATTAGAGGGAAGCTACAATGAGCAGTTCTTC
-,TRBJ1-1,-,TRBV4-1,CANSQGSFTEAFF,TGCGCCAACAGCCAAGGTTCCTTCACTGAAGCTTTCTTT
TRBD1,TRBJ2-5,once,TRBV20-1,CSTRTGTGVFGTKYF,TGCAGTACTAGGACCGGGACAGGGGTTTTTGGGACCAAGTACTTC
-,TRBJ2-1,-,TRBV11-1,CGSSPRVIPVNKQFF,TGTGGCAGCAGCCCACGGGTGATTCCGGTGAATAAGCAATTCTTC
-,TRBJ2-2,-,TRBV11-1,CASSYTNGTRELLF,TGTGCCAGCAGCTATACTAATGGGACCAGGGAGCTGTTGTTT
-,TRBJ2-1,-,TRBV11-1,CTSTFDTYSSNEQFF,TGTACCAGCACCTTCGACACCTATAGCAGCAATGAGCAGTTCTTC
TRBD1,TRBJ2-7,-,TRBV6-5,CFSSYGAGQVYEQYF,TGTTTCAGCAGTTACGGGGCTGGACAGGTTTACGAGCAGTACTTC
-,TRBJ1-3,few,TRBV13,CTSSLLGGNTIYF,TGTACCAGTAGCCTACTTGGAGGAAACACCATATATTTT
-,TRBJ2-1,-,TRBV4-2,CASSQAPREQLF,TGTGCCAGCAGCCAAGCTCCTCGTGAGCAGTTATTC
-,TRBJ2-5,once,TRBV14,CASSQDQQTQYF,TGTGCCAGTAGCCAAGATCAACAAACCCAGTACTTC
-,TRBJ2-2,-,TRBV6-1,CASSKVTRAGELFF,TGTGCCAGCAGTAAGGTAACTAGAGCCGGGGAGCTGTTTTTT
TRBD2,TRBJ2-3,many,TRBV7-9,CASSLGTSGRATQYF,TGTGCCAGCAGCCTCGGGACTAGCGGGAGGGCTACGCAGTATTTT
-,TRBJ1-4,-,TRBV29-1,CSVETGGCKLFF,TGCAGCGTTGAAACTGGGGGCTGCAAACTGTTTTTT
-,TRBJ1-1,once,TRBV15,CATADRLIEVFF,TGTGCCACCGCAGACCGACTGATTGAAGTTTTCTTT
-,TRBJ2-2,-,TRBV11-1,CVSSHTSVTGGLFF,TGTGTCAGCAGCCATACTAGTGTCACCGGGGGACTGTTTTTT
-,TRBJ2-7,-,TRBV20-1,CSDRESGLMPYEQYF,TGCAGTGATAGAGAAAGCGGGTTAATGCCCTACGAGCAGTACTTC
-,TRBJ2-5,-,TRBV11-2,CASSTTDGQETQYF,TGTGCTAGCAGCACAACCGACGGGCAAGAGACCCAGTACTTC
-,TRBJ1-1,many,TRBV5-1,CASRTPDRNTEAFF,TGCGCCAGCAGGACCCCAGACAGGAACACTGAAGCTTTCTTT
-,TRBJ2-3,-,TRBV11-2,CASSLDGPLDSQYF,TGTGCCAGCAGTTTAGATGGGCCTTTAGATTCGCAGTATTTT
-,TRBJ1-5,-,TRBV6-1,CVSKGGGQPQHF,TGTGTCAGTAAGGGGGGGGGTCAGCCCCAGCATTTT